These T cell receptor beta chains were read from a single sample in a study of PD-L1 blockade in urothelial cancer. Only in-frame clones appear in the TCRdb table, and some are missing; sequencing was by immunoSEQ multiplex PCR. The data hold tens of thousands of clones, with 80% observed a single time. The material was PBMCs, obtained around atezolizumab (anti-PD-L1) treatment. The receptors shown here come from a man aged 55 to 70 with urothelial cancer. CDR3s include the opening cysteine and the closing phenylalanine or tryptophan. Each record gives: clone size, V gene, J gene, D gene, CDR3 protein, CDR3 DNA. The D gene is left open where the match is weak. For some rows the clone size is stated as once, few or many, or as a class when expanded; others skip it.

-,TRBV23-1,TRBJ2-7,-,CASSQSLPGPIPRGHEQYF,TGCGCCAGCAGTCAATCCCTCCCGGGACCCATCCCCAGGGGCCACGAGCAGTACTTC
-,TRBV5-1,TRBJ1-3,TRBD1,CASSLGTGGSGNTIYF,TGCGCCAGCAGCTTGGGGACAGGGGGCTCTGGAAACACCATATATTTT
-,TRBV27,TRBJ1-6,TRBD1,CASSWDSQSSYNSPLHF,TGTGCCAGCAGTTGGGACAGTCAGAGCTCCTATAATTCACCCCTCCACTTT
-,TRBV30,TRBJ2-1,-,CAWTGRAGGFGYNEQFF,TGTGCCTGGACCGGACGAGCAGGGGGGTTTGGTTACAATGAGCAGTTCTTC
-,TRBV5-5,TRBJ2-7,-,CASSLGGIMADEQYF,TGTGCCAGCAGCTTGGGCGGGATCATGGCCGACGAGCAGTACTTC
-,TRBV5-1,TRBJ2-5,TRBD2,CASRLSGGSQETQYF,TGCGCCAGCCGCCTTAGCGGGGGGTCCCAAGAGACCCAGTACTTC
-,TRBV30,TRBJ1-1,-,CAWSVPGRGAFF,TGTGCCTGGAGTGTACCTGGCCGCGGGGCTTTCTTT
-,TRBV11-2,TRBJ2-6,TRBD2,CASSLDGGSGSGANVLTF,TGTGCCAGCAGCTTAGACGGGGGGAGCGGCTCTGGGGCCAACGTCCTGACTTTC
-,TRBV10-1,TRBJ2-1,TRBD1,CASSESGTGGRNEQFF,TGCGCCAGCAGTGAATCCGGGACAGGGGGCAGGAATGAGCAGTTCTTC
-,TRBV19,TRBJ1-5,-,CASSVGRTNSNQPQHF,TGTGCCAGTAGTGTGGGCAGGACAAATAGCAATCAGCCCCAGCATTTT
-,TRBV29-1,TRBJ2-1,TRBD1,CSVLTGVNNEQFF,TGCAGCGTCCTGACAGGGGTCAACAATGAGCAGTTCTTC
-,TRBV4-2,TRBJ1-1,TRBD1,CASSPQGASMNTEAFF,TGTGCCAGCAGCCCTCAGGGGGCGTCGATGAACACTGAAGCTTTCTTT
-,TRBV5-4,TRBJ1-2,-,CASSLESNYGYTF,TGTGCCAGCAGCTTGGAGAGTAACTATGGCTACACCTTC
-,TRBV27,TRBJ2-1,TRBD1,CASSPSGTGWFEQFF,TGTGCCAGCAGTCCATCCGGGACAGGGTGGTTTGAGCAGTTCTTC
-,TRBV6-5,TRBJ1-2,TRBD1,CASSLDRGEANYGYTF,TGTGCCAGCAGTTTAGACAGGGGGGAGGCTAACTATGGCTACACCTTC
-,TRBV5-1,TRBJ2-2,TRBD1,CASSLGQGAGELFF,TGCGCCAGCAGCTTGGGACAGGGGGCCGGGGAGCTGTTTTTT
-,TRBV6-1,TRBJ2-7,TRBD1,CASNRDRGAEQYF,TGTGCCAGCAATAGAGACAGGGGGGCCGAGCAGTACTTC
-,TRBV2,TRBJ2-3,TRBD2,CASREGLAVSTDTQYF,TGTGCCAGCAGGGAGGGGCTAGCGGTGAGCACAGATACGCAGTATTTT
few,TRBV30,TRBJ1-1,TRBD1,CAWRSDRGGEAFF,TGTGCCTGGAGATCGGACAGGGGGGGTGAAGCTTTCTTT
-,TRBV6-7,TRBJ2-7,TRBD2,CASSRQGLAGGTSRYEQYF,TGTGCCAGCAGCCGTCAGGGACTAGCGGGAGGCACCAGTAGGTACGAGCAGTACTTC
-,TRBV4-3,TRBJ1-2,TRBD1,CASSQDGETGSYGYTF,TGCGCCAGCAGCCAAGATGGAGAGACAGGGTCCTATGGCTACACCTTC
-,TRBV29-1,TRBJ2-3,-,CSVGLAKGSADTQYF,TGCAGCGTTGGGTTAGCCAAGGGGTCGGCAGATACGCAGTATTTT
-,TRBV5-1,TRBJ2-1,TRBD2,CASRPFGAGEAEQFF,TGCGCCAGCAGGCCCTTCGGAGCGGGAGAAGCTGAGCAGTTCTTC
-,TRBV5-1,TRBJ2-3,-,CASSPRTGTDTQYF,TGCGCCAGCAGCCCGAGGACAGGCACAGATACGCAGTATTTT
-,TRBV5-1,TRBJ2-7,TRBD2,CASSLGTSGSYEQYF,TGCGCCAGCAGCCTCGGGACTAGCGGGAGTTACGAGCAGTACTTC
few,TRBV10-3,TRBJ2-7,TRBD1,CAISATGAHEQYF,TGTGCCATCAGTGCGACAGGGGCCCACGAGCAGTACTTC
medium-sized,TRBV5-1,TRBJ2-4,TRBD1,CASSTPTGGNIQYF,TGCGCCAGCAGCACACCGACAGGGGGAAACATTCAGTACTTC
-,TRBV28,TRBJ1-2,-,CASSPALDRIYGYTF,TGTGCCAGCAGTCCCGCTCTAGACAGAATCTATGGCTACACCTTC
-,TRBV27,TRBJ2-1,TRBD2,CASSLSSSGSSGSFWGSYNEQFF,TGTGCCAGCAGTTTATCGTCTAGCGGGAGCTCTGGGTCATTCTGGGGCTCCTACAATGAGCAGTTCTTC
once,TRBV7-2,TRBJ2-5,-,CASSLQGQETQYF,TGTGCCAGCAGCTTACAGGGTCAAGAGACCCAGTACTTC
few,TRBV5-1,TRBJ2-3,TRBD2,CASSESGSVNTQYF,TGCGCCAGCAGTGAAAGCGGGAGTGTAAATACGCAGTATTTT
-,TRBV7-2,TRBJ2-1,TRBD2,CASSSVGGGQQFF,TGTGCCAGCAGCTCCGTGGGGGGGGGACAGCAGTTCTTC
-,TRBV5-6,TRBJ2-5,TRBD2,CASSFGLAETQYF,TGTGCCAGCAGTTTTGGACTAGCAGAGACCCAGTACTTC
-,TRBV5-1,TRBJ1-1,TRBD1,CASSLVAGGLNTEAFF,TGCGCCAGCAGCTTGGTCGCAGGGGGCCTGAACACTGAAGCTTTCTTT
-,TRBV4-2,TRBJ1-1,TRBD1,CASTRGGPGGGTEAFF,TGTGCCAGCACCCGAGGGGGGCCAGGGGGCGGCACTGAAGCTTTCTTT